This T cell receptor beta chain came from a study of OX40 agonist ivuxolimab in advanced cancers. Produced via immunoSEQ multiplex PCR; TCRdb's table is partial and in-frame only. Of tens of thousands of clones detected, around 78% appear once; the ten largest clones hold roughly 0.8%. V was clipped by 5 bases and J by 6 bases, with 19 bases between them. Germline loops: CDR1 LNHDA, CDR2 SQIVND (reference sequence). The CDR3 contains 15 residues. The clonotype originates from an adult with an advanced solid tumor such as melanoma, head and neck, liver or kidney cancer. The chain links TRBV19 to TRBJ1-2, with D perhaps matching TRBD1 (6 bases). Sample: CD4+ or CD8+ T cells sorted from blood, taken in a trial of the OX40 agonist ivuxolimab. This CDR3 is CASSPEQGVLDGYTF. CDR3 nucleotide sequence: TGTGCCAGTAGTCCGGAACAGGGTGTCTTGGATGGCTACACCTTC.